This T cell receptor (beta chain) was recorded in a study of blood T cell repertoires in COVID-19. Whole-study context: Material from acute and convalescent COVID-19 was sourced from the United States, Italy and Spain. Sources were T cells, B-cell-depleted T cells, or PBMCs; the material itself was cDNA or gDNA.

Per the study methods: Counts of nucleated cells, estimated from reference gene primer amplification, were obtained. TCRdb keeps only in-frame clones here, not all; method: immunoSEQ multiplex PCR. V and J calls and clone size are given by that table; D and trimming were obtained from the DNA. The table lists about 76,000 clones, roughly 89% of them singletons. Germline assignment: CDR1 SGHTA and CDR2 FQGNSA. This CDR3 has 13 amino acids. V lost 5 bases to trimming and J lost 3 bases, with 8 bases between them. Sequenced material: peripheral blood. The clonotype comes from a human donor in a cohort sampled during active COVID-19. The rearrangement uses TRBV7-2 and TRBJ1-5; no clear D gene. The CDR3 sequence: CASSNRANQPQHF. Written as DNA, the CDR3 is TGTGCCAGCAGCAACCGAGCCAATCAGCCCCAGCATTTT.